A selection of T cell receptor beta chains follows, all from one sample in a study of T cells in Graves' hyperthyroidism and ophthalmopathy. TCRdb reprocessed the multiplex PCR reads with MiXCR, giving one entry per CDR3 protein. The data contain about 270,000 distinct CDR3 sequences, around 24% of them singletons. What was sequenced was blood. These receptors all stem from a woman between 35 and 50 years old with Graves' ophthalmopathy. Both conserved end residues are part of each CDR3. The order of the fields is V gene, D gene, J gene, clone size, CDR3 protein, CDR3 DNA. A D gene is named only where the DNA matches it firmly. Not all rows give a size; the values are once, few, many and, for expanded clones, a class.

V: TRBV5-1
D: NA
J: TRBJ2-7
size: NA
CDR3: CASSLGEFIGAYEQYF
DNA: TGCGCCAGCAGCTTGGGGGAATTTATTGGCGCCTACGAGCAGTACTTC

V: TRBV4-2
D: NA
J: TRBJ2-2
size: many
CDR3: CASSQGTTGTGELFF
DNA: TGTGCCAGCAGCCAAGGGACCACGGGGACCGGGGAGCTGTTTTTT

V: TRBV3-1
D: NA
J: TRBJ2-2
size: few
CDR3: CASSQESSNPGELFF
DNA: TGTGCCAGCAGCCAAGAGTCTAGCAATCCCGGGGAGCTGTTTTTT

V: TRBV27
D: NA
J: TRBJ1-1
size: NA
CDR3: CASSLIPTAEAFF
DNA: TGTGCCAGCAGTTTAATCCCGACTGCTGAAGCTTTCTTT

V: TRBV6-1
D: TRBD1
J: TRBJ2-2
size: many
CDR3: CASSGDRGISGELFF
DNA: TGTGCCAGCAGCGGGGACAGGGGCATTTCCGGGGAGCTGTTTTTT

V: TRBV28
D: NA
J: TRBJ2-4
size: many
CDR3: CASSGIAVAKNIQYF
DNA: TGTGCCAGCTCGGGGATAGCGGTAGCCAAAAACATTCAGTACTTC

V: TRBV3-1
D: NA
J: TRBJ2-7
size: few
CDR3: CASSLHSSRQGYEQYF
DNA: TGTGCCAGCAGCCTCCACTCCTCCCGGCAGGGTTACGAGCAGTACTTC

V: TRBV7-2
D: TRBD2
J: TRBJ2-5
size: many
CDR3: CASSLERARGVETQYF
DNA: TGTGCCAGCAGCTTAGAGCGGGCGCGGGGGGTGGAGACCCAGTACTTC

V: TRBV28
D: TRBD1
J: TRBJ1-5
size: NA
CDR3: CASSLPGQGDQPQHF
DNA: TGTGCCAGCAGTTTACCGGGACAGGGCGACCAGCCCCAGCATTTT

V: TRBV27
D: NA
J: TRBJ1-1
size: many
CDR3: CASSLRGDTEAFF
DNA: TGTGCCAGCAGTTTGAGGGGGGACACTGAAGCTTTCTTT

V: TRBV6-5
D: TRBD2
J: TRBJ2-7
size: NA
CDR3: CASSTGTSGLGEQYF
DNA: TGTGCCAGCAGTACTGGGACTAGCGGTTTGGGCGAGCAGTACTTC

V: TRBV6-2/TRBV6-3
D: NA
J: TRBJ1-1
size: many
CDR3: CASSYSLLEDTEAFF
DNA: TGTGCCAGCAGTTACTCGTTATTAGAGGACACTGAAGCTTTCTTT

V: TRBV28
D: NA
J: TRBJ1-2
size: NA
CDR3: CASQQNPYGYTF
DNA: TGTGCCAGCCAGCAGAACCCATATGGCTACACCTTC

V: TRBV11-2
D: NA
J: TRBJ2-2
size: many
CDR3: CASSLDMNTGELFF
DNA: TGTGCCAGCAGCTTAGACATGAACACCGGGGAGCTGTTTTTT

V: TRBV6-2/TRBV6-3
D: NA
J: TRBJ1-1
size: NA
CDR3: CASSQRREAFF
DNA: TGTGCCAGCAGTCAGAGGAGAGAAGCTTTCTTT

V: TRBV19
D: TRBD1
J: TRBJ2-4
size: many
CDR3: CASSTSGTGLAKNIQYF
DNA: TGTGCCAGTAGTACGTCCGGGACAGGTTTAGCCAAAAACATTCAGTACTTC

V: TRBV6-1
D: NA
J: TRBJ1-1
size: NA
CDR3: CASSFRGGDTEAFF
DNA: TGTGCCAGCAGCTTCCGCGGGGGGGACACTGAAGCTTTCTTT

V: TRBV6-5
D: TRBD1
J: TRBJ1-2
size: few
CDR3: CASSSEDRGNYYGYTF
DNA: TGTGCCAGCAGTTCGGAAGACAGGGGGAATTACTATGGCTACACCTTC

V: TRBV29-1
D: TRBD1
J: TRBJ1-1
size: NA
CDR3: CSVDGETGGIRTEAFF
DNA: TGCAGCGTTGATGGCGAGACAGGGGGAATTCGAACTGAAGCTTTCTTT

V: TRBV12-3/TRBV12-4
D: NA
J: TRBJ1-5
size: NA
CDR3: CASSLLAANQPQHF
DNA: TGTGCCAGCAGTTTATTGGCCGCAAATCAGCCCCAGCATTTT

V: TRBV12-3/TRBV12-4
D: NA
J: TRBJ2-7
size: few
CDR3: CASTKDLYEQYF
DNA: TGTGCCAGCACCAAAGACCTCTACGAGCAGTACTTC

V: TRBV28
D: NA
J: TRBJ2-2
size: many
CDR3: CASSASADSNTGELFF
DNA: TGTGCCAGCAGTGCCTCGGCGGATTCGAACACCGGGGAGCTGTTTTTT

V: TRBV24-1
D: NA
J: TRBJ2-7
size: many
CDR3: CATSAPLTYEQYF
DNA: TGTGCCACCAGTGCTCCCCTCACCTACGAGCAGTACTTC

V: TRBV30
D: NA
J: TRBJ1-2
size: many
CDR3: CAWSLLGSGLLYTF
DNA: TGTGCCTGGAGTCTCCTCGGTTCAGGTCTCCTCTACACCTTC

V: TRBV6-5
D: NA
J: TRBJ2-7
size: many
CDR3: CASRPRTGNSYEQYF
DNA: TGTGCCAGCAGACCTCGAACAGGGAACTCCTACGAGCAGTACTTC

V: TRBV11-2
D: TRBD2
J: TRBJ2-1
size: many
CDR3: CASSLGLAEGEQFF
DNA: TGTGCCAGCAGCCTCGGACTAGCGGAGGGGGAGCAGTTCTTC

V: TRBV20-1
D: NA
J: TRBJ2-5
size: many
CDR3: CSATGDGQETQYF
DNA: TGCAGTGCTACTGGGGACGGCCAAGAGACCCAGTACTTC

V: TRBV10-3
D: TRBD1
J: TRBJ2-2
size: many
CDR3: CAISRDRATGELFF
DNA: TGTGCCATCAGCCGGGACAGGGCCACCGGGGAGCTGTTTTTT

V: TRBV11-3
D: NA
J: TRBJ2-2
size: many
CDR3: CASSLAAGYTGELFF
DNA: TGTGCCAGCAGCTTAGCGGCAGGGTATACCGGGGAGCTGTTTTTT

V: TRBV30
D: NA
J: TRBJ1-1
size: NA
CDR3: CAWTVNTEAFF
DNA: TGTGCCTGGACCGTGAACACTGAAGCTTTCTTT

V: TRBV24-1
D: TRBD2
J: TRBJ2-7
size: few
CDR3: CATSDLTSGGTYEQYF
DNA: TGTGCCACCAGTGATTTAACTAGCGGGGGAACCTACGAGCAGTACTTC

V: TRBV6-1
D: NA
J: TRBJ1-1
size: many
CDR3: CASSPRSGNTEAFF
DNA: TGTGCCAGCAGCCCTCGTTCGGGGAACACTGAAGCTTTCTTT

V: TRBV29-1
D: TRBD1
J: TRBJ2-5
size: many
CDR3: CSVLDRGETQYF
DNA: TGCAGCGTCCTGGACAGGGGAGAGACCCAGTACTTC

V: TRBV20-1
D: NA
J: TRBJ2-1
size: many
CDR3: CSAGGLGSYNEQFF
DNA: TGCAGTGCTGGAGGACTGGGCTCCTACAATGAGCAGTTCTTC

V: TRBV18
D: TRBD1
J: TRBJ1-2
size: few
CDR3: CASRGGANGYTF
DNA: TGTGCCAGCCGAGGGGGCGCGAATGGCTACACCTTC

V: TRBV2
D: NA
J: TRBJ2-4
size: many
CDR3: CASSNTGLQNIQYF
DNA: TGTGCCAGCAGTAATACAGGGTTGCAAAACATTCAGTACTTC

V: TRBV4-2
D: NA
J: TRBJ2-2
size: NA
CDR3: CASSQGQGQNTGELFF
DNA: TGTGCCAGCAGCCAAGGTCAGGGACAGAACACCGGGGAGCTGTTTTTT

V: TRBV29-1
D: NA
J: TRBJ2-7
size: many
CDR3: CSVEEPASYEQYF
DNA: TGCAGCGTTGAAGAGCCGGCCTCCTACGAGCAGTACTTC

V: TRBV6-1
D: TRBD2
J: TRBJ2-7
size: NA
CDR3: CASSPGQVAGGPGEQYF
DNA: TGTGCCAGCAGTCCGGGACAGGTAGCGGGAGGGCCCGGTGAGCAGTACTTC

V: TRBV20-1
D: NA
J: TRBJ2-4
size: many
CDR3: CSASASEANIQYF
DNA: TGCAGTGCTAGCGCGAGCGAAGCAAACATTCAGTACTTC

V: TRBV28
D: NA
J: TRBJ1-3
size: many
CDR3: CASTFTLSGNTIYF
DNA: TGTGCCAGCACCTTCACCCTCTCTGGAAACACCATATATTTT

V: TRBV7-9
D: NA
J: TRBJ2-5
size: many
CDR3: CASTGTRETQYF
DNA: TGTGCCAGCACCGGGACAAGAGAGACCCAGTACTTC

V: TRBV28
D: NA
J: TRBJ2-7
size: many
CDR3: CASSLSGTTYEQYF
DNA: TGTGCCAGCAGTTTAAGCGGGACAACCTACGAGCAGTACTTC

V: TRBV7-3
D: NA
J: TRBJ2-2
size: many
CDR3: CASSLNGRLAGELFF
DNA: TGTGCCAGCAGCTTAAACGGGAGACTAGCCGGGGAGCTGTTTTTT

V: TRBV20-1
D: NA
J: TRBJ2-7
size: NA
CDR3: CSAGGSGEEQYF
DNA: TGCAGTGCCGGGGGGTCAGGGGAAGAGCAGTACTTC

V: TRBV12-3/TRBV12-4
D: NA
J: TRBJ2-2
size: NA
CDR3: CASSSARYTGELFF
DNA: TGTGCCAGCAGTTCGGCGAGATACACCGGGGAGCTGTTTTTT

V: TRBV12-3/TRBV12-4
D: NA
J: TRBJ2-5
size: few
CDR3: CASSEYGTVETQYF
DNA: TGTGCCAGCAGTGAATACGGTACCGTAGAGACCCAGTACTTC

V: TRBV12-3/TRBV12-4
D: TRBD1
J: TRBJ1-1
size: NA
CDR3: CASSATGYTEAFF
DNA: TGTGCCAGCAGTGCGACAGGGTACACTGAAGCTTTCTTT

V: TRBV6-2/TRBV6-3
D: TRBD1
J: TRBJ1-5
size: many
CDR3: CASSYLAQGLTNQPQHF
DNA: TGTGCCAGCAGTTACCTAGCACAGGGGCTTACGAATCAGCCCCAGCATTTT

V: TRBV27
D: TRBD1
J: TRBJ2-7
size: few
CDR3: CASCGDRGYEQYF
DNA: TGTGCCAGCTGTGGAGACAGGGGCTACGAGCAGTACTTC

V: TRBV6-2/TRBV6-3
D: NA
J: TRBJ1-2
size: NA
CDR3: CASSYEGTPRYGYTF
DNA: TGTGCCAGCAGTTACGAAGGGACACCACGCTATGGCTACACCTTC

V: TRBV7-8
D: NA
J: TRBJ1-2
size: many
CDR3: CASSLAVQGYGYTF
DNA: TGTGCCAGCAGCTTAGCGGTCCAGGGGTATGGCTACACCTTC